This T cell receptor (beta chain) was recovered during a study of T cell changes during pregnancy in multiple sclerosis. Generated by immunoSEQ multiplex PCR, the TCRdb table keeps only in-frame clones and is missing some. Of 25,000 or so clones detected, approximately 90% appear once; the ten largest clones hold approximately 6.2%. The source is a female donor with multiple sclerosis, enrolled in a pregnancy study. The sequences come from CD8+ T cells from peripheral blood mononuclear cells, collected before pregnancy.

The chain's CDR3 is CASSQDAESDTQYF. CDR3 nucleotides: TGCGCCAGCAGCCAAGACGCCGAGTCAGATACGCAGTATTTT. This rearrangement joins TRBV4-1 to TRBJ2-3; D is uncertain. The ends were cut back, 0 bases at V and 4 bases at J, with 8 bases in the middle. There are 14 residues in the CDR3. Germline V gene sequence: CDR1 MGHRA, CDR2 YSYEKL.